This record covers a single T cell receptor (beta chain). Germline CDR1 is MDHEN and CDR2 is SYDVKM. This CDR3 region has 12 residues. As originally analysed: For nucleated cells, counts were estimated from reference gene primer amplification. Repertoires were generated with immunoSEQ multiplex PCR, while TCRdb's copy carries only in-frame clones and drops some. Clone size and the V and J calls come from that table; the DNA yielded D and trimming. The data hold 200,000 to 250,000 clones, with around nine tenths observed a single time. The sample comes from a study of blood T cell repertoires in COVID-19. Donors in Cohort 3 counted as recovered after two negative PCRs, clearance, or symptom resolution.

The clonotype was recovered from a man aged 25 to 45 who had recovered from COVID-19. Material for sequencing was PBMCs or T cells enriched from blood (not recorded which). The chain recombines TRBV28 with TRBJ1-1; D may be TRBD1 (6 bases). In DNA, the CDR3 is TGTAAAACAGGGAGAGGGGAGACTGAAGCTTTCTTT. This translates into CKTGRGETEAFF.